The clone carrying this TCR beta chain was picked up a small number of times. This record comes from a study of blood T cell repertoires in COVID-19. In the study overall: The study drew acute and convalescent COVID-19 samples from the United States, Italy and Spain.

The CDR3 has 14 residues. Germline CDR1 LNHDA, CDR2 SQIVND (reference sequence). V was cut by 10 bases and J by 6 bases, with 21 bases left in between. Sequencing used immunoSEQ multiplex PCR; TCRdb keeps in-frame clones, though not all of them. The sample includes 350,000 to 400,000 clones, under 90% of them seen just once. Material: PBMCs or T cells enriched from blood (not recorded which). The chain carries TRBV19 and TRBJ1-2, with D uncertain. The sequence was obtained from a woman aged 25 to 39 who had recovered from COVID-19. CDR3 DNA sequence: TGTGCCACCTTGTACCCACCGGGAGGAGATGGCTACACCTTC. Protein sequence: CATLYPPGGDGYTF.